This TCR beta chain was observed in a study of shared clonotypes between healthy human individuals (dated by TCRdb to 2020 to 2021). Turning to the overall study: The cohort included three men and two women between 18 and 49 years of age. For each donor, CD4 naive and CD4 memory were each given three plates, CD8 naive was given two plates, and CD8 memory was given one plate. The study deeply sequenced blood TCR repertoires of five healthy adults to estimate repertoire size and the extent of clonotype sharing between individuals. To increase sequencing depth and limit assay-specific biases, TCR repertoire library preparation and sequencing were carried out by different laboratories using diverse techniques. Leukapheresis yielded between about 0.8 and 9.5 billion PBMCs per donor.

For the CD8 naive samples, CD45RO-negative cells were positively selected for CCR7, yielding a CD45RA+CCR7+ population from which TemRA cells were excluded. Donors were healthy HIV-negative adults with no recently reported acute infections or vaccinations. All donors were Caucasian adults living in Nashville, Tennessee, USA. Blood was obtained by leukapheresis, after which PBMCs were separated by Ficoll-Histopaque density gradient centrifugation and cryopreserved in liquid nitrogen vapor phase. Analytical flow cytometry was used to check the purity and quantity of each magnetically sorted T cell population. Genomic DNA was isolated from each sorted fraction and quantified by UV absorbance on a Nanodrop 2000c. Remarks on this clone: Its specific antigen is unknown. Within one base of it there is no much larger clone, and no base qualities were kept.

Using the deep immunoSEQ assay, TCR CDR3 regions were amplified from genomic DNA by multiplex PCR. Extracted genomic DNA from each cell subset was spread evenly across all wells of several immunoSEQ 96-well plates, with each plate serving as a replicate. For sorted subsets, each replicate PCR was loaded with approximately 0.2 ug genomic DNA, equivalent to 30,000 or so T cell genomes. Purified libraries were measured with a Qubit 3.0 fluorometer, size-checked on a Bioanalyzer 2100, and measured again with the KAPA Library Quantification kit. Each immunoSEQ 96-well plate was sequenced on its own single-read 150-cycle Illumina NextSeq 550 flow cell. In the paper's pipeline: Because the immunoSEQ output included only junctional sequences and no quality scores, the filtering could not be the same as the filtering used for full-length reads. To assign V/J genes and CDR3, sequences were annotated against IMGT germline references using PyIR, a Python wrapper for IgBLAST v1.9. Reads with weak V/J assignments (E-value above 1e-6), missing CDR3, stop codons, out-of-frame junctions, or ambiguous translated residues were removed. V3J clonotypes were defined by identical inferred V gene, J gene, and CDR3 amino acid sequence. Percentage overlap between repertoires was calculated by dividing the number of shared unique clonotypes by the size of the smaller repertoire. Richness of each repertoire was evaluated using RTK rarefaction, the Chao1 estimator, and Recon v2.1 estimates of unobserved clonotypes. OLGA was used to compute generation probabilities for all TCRbeta clonotypes that the gDNA method yielded from a handful of donors. TCRdb re-hosts the immuneACCESS table, in-frame sequences only. Its copies lack some clones; in the studies checked, an unresolved V gene accounts for under half of them, and the cause for the rest is not known. V and J calls and clone size follow that table, whereas D and trimming were derived from the DNA. Counted in this sample were hundreds of thousands of clones; about 95% of them appeared once. The biggest ten clones account for approximately 0.11% of the sample.

The CDR3 goes from the cysteine to the phenylalanine over 16 residues. Only the CDR3 part of the read is kept: 48 bases, read in frame from the first base. V is cut by 10 bases and J by 7 bases, and the space between the germline ends is 25 bases. From a lookup of the germline V gene, CDR1 and CDR2 are WSHSY and SAAADI. Beyond this particular receptor, the publication reports: Sampling was limited to blood, and TCR repertoires in tissue likely differ from TCR repertoires in blood. Incomplete sequencing was indicated by rarefaction of sorted-subset datasets, despite the large sequencing depth. Pairwise subsampling led to the expectation that sequencing depth would affect the degree of clonotype sharing among donors. The genetic and exposure-history diversity represented was limited by the small number of donors. Compared with non-shared clonotypes, clonotypes shared by all four sorted-subset donors had higher generation probabilities. Estimated clonotype richness was generally larger for naive than for memory subsets. Sharing across four donors was observed for approximately 5% of naive CD4, about 3.2% of naive CD8, 2% to 2.5% of memory CD4, and about 0.38% of memory CD8 clonotypes.

This clonotype was sampled from a woman aged 25 to 45 in good health. Sequenced: naive CD8+ T cells sorted from blood. In the paper's terms, the cell subset or site label means: CD45RA+CCR7+. The chain is assembled from TRBV10-2 and TRBJ2-2, with the D gene call left open. For the CDR3, the sequence is CATYVKPWLSGGELFF. The DNA sequence is TGCGCCACCTACGTAAAACCATGGTTAAGTGGCGGGGAGCTGTTTTTT.